Below are 26 T cell receptor beta chains sequenced from a single sample in a study of radiation and T cells in renal cell carcinoma. Produced via immunoSEQ multiplex PCR; TCRdb's table is partial and in-frame only. The table shows 150,000 or so clones, with about 87% occurring only once. The time point here: baseline pretreatment blood. The treatment was: 15 Gy SBRT to primary tumor, nephrectomy 4 weeks later. The sample was blood, taken from a patient whose treatment included radiotherapy and nephrectomy. The receptors stem from a woman between 65 and 79 years old with renal cell carcinoma.

This clone was observed once. The chain has TRBV6-6 and TRBJ1-1, with D perhaps TRBD1 (5 bases). The germline V and J ends were trimmed by 4 bases and 1 base, with 16 bases remaining between them. The CDR3 sequence is 16 residues long. The germline CDR1 and CDR2 sequences are MNHNY and SVGAGI (reference sequence). The CDR3 DNA reads TGTGCCAGCAGTTCTTACTCGGGACTGTCGAACACTGAAGCTTTCTTT. This encodes CASSSYSGLSNTEAFF.

The chain employs TRBV19 and TRBJ2-5; a weak D match, TRBD2 (6 bases). The germline gives CDR1 LNHDA, CDR2 SQIVND (reference sequence). Trimming shortened V by 5 bases and J by 5 bases, and 12 bases separated the two germline ends. This CDR3 has 13 amino acids. CDR3 in amino acids: CASSPAGRETQYF. CDR3 in DNA: TGTGCCAGTAGTCCCGCGGGGCGGGAGACCCAGTACTTC. The variable domain in full, with the rest retrieved from reference TRBV19 and TRBJ2-5, is DGGITQSPKYLFRKEGQNVTLSCEQNLNHDAMYWYRQDPGQGLRLIYYSQIVNDFQKGDIAEGYSVSREKKESFPLTVTSAQKNPTAFYLCASSPAGRETQYFGPGTRLLVL.

This rearrangement joins TRBV28 to TRBJ1-2; D is possibly TRBD1 (5 bases). In germline, CDR1 is MDHEN, CDR2 SYDVKM. The V end was cut by 3 bases, the J end by 7 bases, with 12 bases between. CDR3 length: 13 residues. This CDR3 reads CASSLVVGGGYTF. For the CDR3, the DNA is TGTGCCAGCAGTTTGGTCGTGGGGGGTGGCTACACCTTC.

This chain connects TRBV7-8 to TRBJ2-2; 7 bases are shared with TRBD1. Germline V gene data show CDR1 as SGHVS and CDR2 as FQNEAQ. J lost 5 bases, V lost 7 bases, and 7 bases had no gene match. The CDR3 sequence is 14 residues long. In DNA form, the CDR3 reads TGTGCCAGCACCGAGACAGGGCGGACCGGGGAGCTGTTTTTT. Its translation is CASTETGRTGELFF.

The J gene is TRBJ2-7, the V gene TRBV6-1, with 8 bases that match TRBD1. V shed 2 bases, J shed 6 bases, and the junction held 6 bases outside the gene matches. This CDR3 has 14 residues. In germline, CDR1 is MNHNS, CDR2 SASEGT. The CDR3 DNA sequence: TGTGCCAGCAGTGAAAGGACAGGGAGGCTCGAGCAGTACTTC. As protein: CASSERTGRLEQYF.

V gene TRBV19 combines with J gene TRBJ1-3; D perhaps matches TRBD1 (6 bases). Germline values: CDR1 LNHDA, CDR2 SQIVND (reference sequence). Trimming pared 10 bases from V and 0 bases from J, leaving 13 bases between. The CDR3 consists of 14 residues. As DNA, the CDR3 is TGTGCCACCCGGGGAGGGGGCTCTGGAAACACCATATATTTT. Its protein product is CATRGGGSGNTIYF. Complete variable domain (other parts from reference TRBV19 and TRBJ1-3): DGGITQSPKYLFRKEGQNVTLSCEQNLNHDAMYWYRQDPGQGLRLIYYSQIVNDFQKGDIAEGYSVSREKKESFPLTVTSAQKNPTAFYLCATRGGGSGNTIYFGEGSWLTVV.

This clone was detected only a few times. The V call is TRBV6-1, the J call TRBJ1-2; unclear D gene. CDR1 is MNHNS and CDR2 is SASEGT in the germline V gene. This CDR3 has 12 amino acids. Trimming took off 1 base at V and 4 bases at J, with 4 bases between the two ends. CDR3 sequence (DNA): TGTGCCAGCAGTGAAGGCAGCTATGGCTACACCTTC. This encodes CASSEGSYGYTF.

This clone was detected only a few times. The chain joins TRBV30 to TRBJ1-5; no reliable D call. This CDR3 has 16 amino acids. Germline V gene data show CDR1 as GTSNPN and CDR2 as SVGIG (reference sequence). Between the trimmed V and J ends, which lost 0 bases and 8 bases, there was a span of 20 bases. The DNA of the CDR3 is TGTGCCTGGAGTGTGGTTAAGAGCGGGAGCAGGAAGCCCCAGCATTTT. Amino acid sequence: CAWSVVKSGSRKPQHF.

This rearrangement joins TRBV28 to TRBJ1-3; maybe TRBD1 (6 bases). The ends were cut back, 2 bases at V and 9 bases at J, with 17 bases in the middle. CDR1 and CDR2 from the germline V gene are MDHEN and SYDVKM. The length of the CDR3 is 15 residues. The CDR3 loop is CASSLPTGTFVTIYF. The CDR3 region has the DNA TGTGCCAGCAGTTTACCGACAGGTACCTTCGTCACCATATATTTT.

V gene TRBV28 combines with J gene TRBJ1-2, with 8 bases aligning to TRBD1. CDR1 MDHEN and CDR2 SYDVKM come from the germline V gene. V lost 7 bases and J lost 2; bases outside the gene matches: 12. CDR3 length: 16 amino acids. The CDR3 bases are TGTGCCAGCAATACACCCGGGACAGGCGGCAACTATGGCTACACCTTC. It specifies CASNTPGTGGNYGYTF.

The V call is TRBV5-6, the J call TRBJ2-5; no firm D call. The J call may be in error: the DNA end matches TRBJ2-7 better. This CDR3 spans 17 amino acids. CDR1 and CDR2 (germline): SGHDT, YYEEEE. CDR3 sequence (DNA): TGTGCCAGCAGCTTCCGGGCCCCTCCACCCCATTCCTACGAGCAGTACTTC. This encodes CASSFRAPPPHSYEQYF.

V usage is TRBV29-1 and J usage is TRBJ1-5, with no clear D. The CDR3 sequence is 14 residues long. Per germline, CDR1 SQVTM and CDR2 ANQGSEA. Between the trimmed V and J ends, which lost 4 bases and 9 bases, there was a span of 19 bases. CDR3 residues: CSVVIGDRLRPQHF. For the CDR3, the DNA is TGCAGCGTTGTTATTGGTGACCGCCTAAGGCCCCAGCATTTT.

V and J are TRBV5-4 and TRBJ1-1, with 7 bases aligning to TRBD1. The germline V gene encodes CDR1 SGHNT and CDR2 YYREEE (reference sequence). The CDR3 spans 16 residues. The V gene end was trimmed by 0 bases and the J gene end by 4 bases; junction bases not matched to a gene: 9. CDR3 sequence: CASSLAKGAQGTEAFF. For the CDR3, the DNA is TGTGCCAGCAGCTTGGCCAAGGGGGCGCAGGGCACTGAAGCTTTCTTT.

J is TRBJ1-5 and V is TRBV6-1; no clear D. Germline lookup yields CDR1 MNHNS and CDR2 SASEGT. V lost 1 base, J lost 1 base, and 5 bases lay in between. The CDR3 is 14 residues long. The CDR3 sequence: CASSEGHSNQPQHF. The CDR3 nucleotides read TGTGCCAGCAGTGAAGGACACAGCAATCAGCCCCAGCATTTT.

The V gene is TRBV15, the J gene TRBJ2-7; the D gene is possibly TRBD1 (5 bases). CDR1 LNHNV and CDR2 YYDKDF come from the germline V gene (reference sequence). The V and J ends lost 3 bases and 3 bases respectively, with 9 bases between them. CDR3 length equals 13 residues. The CDR3 spells CATSRDTDYEQYF. As DNA, the CDR3 is TGTGCCACCAGCAGGGACACCGACTACGAGCAGTACTTC.

This clone has only one observation. The V call is TRBV28, the J call TRBJ2-3, with TRBD2 as a possible D gene (5 bases). Trimming shortened V by 6 bases and J by 6 bases, and 16 bases separated the two germline ends. Germline lookup yields CDR1 MDHEN and CDR2 SYDVKM. This CDR3 spans 14 amino acids. In DNA, the CDR3 is TGTGCCAGCAGCACCGTAGCGAGACCGGATACGCAGTATTTT. Its protein product is CASSTVARPDTQYF. Drawing the rest from reference TRBV28 and TRBJ2-3, the complete variable domain is DVKVTQSSRYLVKRTGEKVFLECVQDMDHENMFWYRQDPGLGLRLIYFSYDVKMKEKGDIPEGYSVSREKKERFSLILESASTNQTSMYLCASSTVARPDTQYFGPGTRLTVL.

The rearrangement joins TRBV7-3 to TRBJ2-2; perhaps TRBD1 as D (5 bases). The CDR3 extends over 17 amino acids. The germline CDR1 and CDR2 sequences are SGHTA and FQGTGA. The ends were cut back, 0 bases at V and 5 bases at J, with 16 bases in the middle. The CDR3 reads CASSLTPRQGWTGELFF. The CDR3 bases are TGTGCCAGCAGCTTAACCCCGAGGCAGGGCTGGACCGGGGAGCTGTTTTTT. Supplemented by reference TRBV7-3 and TRBJ2-2, the full variable domain reads GAGVSQTPSNKVTEKGKYVELRCDPISGHTALYWYRQSLGQGPEFLIYFQGTGAADDSGLPNDRFFAVRPEGSVSTLKIQRTERGDSAVYLCASSLTPRQGWTGELFFGEGSRLTVL.

The sample holds one count of this clone. The J gene is TRBJ2-3, the V gene TRBV7-3, with 8 bases aligning to TRBD2. Looked up from germline, CDR1 is SGHTA and CDR2 is FQGTGA. This CDR3 has 14 residues. V lost 5 bases and J lost 1; bases outside the gene matches: 2. CDR3 loop: CASSPGGGTDTQYF. As DNA, the CDR3 is TGTGCCAGCAGCCCCGGGGGGGGCACAGATACGCAGTATTTT.

The genes are TRBV15 and TRBJ2-5; D is uncertain. Germline values: CDR1 LNHNV, CDR2 YYDKDF (reference sequence). V shed 3 bases and J shed 5 bases, with 13 bases lying between them. The CDR3 contains 14 residues. CDR3 residues: CATSRVPTQETQYF. CDR3 in DNA: TGTGCCACCAGCAGGGTCCCTACCCAGGAGACCCAGTACTTC.

The chain uses TRBV7-9 and TRBJ2-6; TRBD1 agrees at 9 bases. This CDR3 spans 16 amino acids. Germline assignment: CDR1 SEHNR and CDR2 FQNEAQ (reference sequence). The junction had 0 bases not matched to a gene; V was cut back by 3 bases and J by 0 bases. The CDR3 is CASSLGQGSGANVLTF. The CDR3 DNA reads TGTGCCAGCAGCTTGGGACAGGGCTCTGGGGCCAACGTCCTGACTTTC.

A single count supports this clone. The J gene is TRBJ1-2, the V gene TRBV14; 9 nucleotides align to TRBD1. V was clipped by 6 bases and J by 5 bases; unmatched bases: 7. Germline V gene sequence: CDR1 SGHDN, CDR2 FVKESK. This CDR3 spans 14 amino acids. The chain's CDR3 is CASRPGQGTYGYTF. Here the CDR3 DNA reads TGTGCCAGCAGGCCCGGACAGGGGACGTATGGCTACACCTTC. The entire variable domain, with the rest obtained from reference TRBV14 and TRBJ1-2, is as follows: EAGVTQFPSHSVIEKGQTVTLRCDPISGHDNLYWYRRVMGKEIKFLLHFVKESKQDESGMPNNRFLAERTGGTYSTLKVQPAELEDSGVYFCASRPGQGTYGYTFGSGTRLTVV.

The rearrangement uses TRBV4-3 and TRBJ2-1, with 7 bases that match TRBD2. The V gene end was trimmed by 3 bases and the J gene end by 4 bases; junction bases not matched to a gene: 6. The CDR3 totals 15 residues. Germline V gene sequence: CDR1 LGHNA, CDR2 YSLEER. CDR3 region: CASSHMAGEYNEQFF. The CDR3 DNA reads as TGCGCCAGCAGCCATATGGCGGGGGAATACAATGAGCAGTTCTTC.

The chain couples TRBV11-2 to TRBJ1-5; 9 positions agree with TRBD1. Per the germline V gene, CDR1 is SGHAT and CDR2 is FQNNGV. The CDR3 extends over 16 amino acids. V shed 1 base and J 7 bases; nucleotides not matched to a gene: 8. CDR3 DNA: TGTGCCAGCAGCTTAGTATCGGGACAGGGAAGGCAGCCCCAGCATTTT. This translates into CASSLVSGQGRQPQHF.

The chain employs TRBV7-8 and TRBJ1-5; D is uncertain. The CDR3 is 14 residues long. The germline V gene encodes CDR1 SGHVS and CDR2 FQNEAQ. Trimming removed 0 bases at V and 1 base at J, with 4 bases between. CDR3 sequence (DNA): TGTGCCAGCAGCTTAGCCGAGAGCAATCAGCCCCAGCATTTT. Translation gives CASSLAESNQPQHF.

The chain is built from TRBV11-2 and TRBJ2-7; D remains ambiguous. Germline V gives CDR1 SGHAT, CDR2 FQNNGV. V was shortened by 1 base and J by 7 bases, with 20 bases between the two germline ends. This CDR3 comprises 16 residues. The CDR3 DNA sequence: TGTGCCAGCAGCTTAGGCCGGACCTGGAGCTACGATGAGCAGTACTTC. It codes for CASSLGRTWSYDEQYF.

The chain recombines TRBV27 with TRBJ2-2; D might be TRBD1 (6 bases). The length of the CDR3 is 14 residues. The ends were cut back, 3 bases at V and 1 base at J, with 6 bases in the middle. Per germline, CDR1 MNHEY and CDR2 SMNVEV (reference sequence). The CDR3 reads CASSFRGNTGELFF. Here the CDR3 DNA reads TGTGCCAGCAGTTTCAGGGGGAACACCGGGGAGCTGTTTTTT.